This T cell receptor (beta chain) was captured in a study of PD-L1 blockade in urothelial cancer. For the study at large: Atezolizumab (1,200 mg intravenously every 3 weeks) began at some point between 2014 and 2016 for patients. Blood underwent analysis 3 weeks (second dose) and 6 weeks after treatment began.

With 4 bases removed from V and 4 bases from J, the gap between germline ends came to 14 bases. The CDR3 runs to 14 residues. Germline CDR1 MNHEY, CDR2 SVGAGI. Libraries were prepared by immunoSEQ multiplex PCR; TCRdb keeps only in-frame clonotypes and omits some of them. This sample carries around 87,000 clones, roughly 80% of them seen once, and the ten largest clones take roughly 8%. Time point reported: peripheral blood 6 weeks after treatment start. This rearrangement joins TRBV6-5 to TRBJ2-7, with D perhaps matching TRBD2 (6 bases). The input for sequencing was PBMCs, taken around atezolizumab (anti-PD-L1) treatment. The receptor was derived from a man in his 70s with urothelial cancer. In nucleotides, the CDR3 is TGTGCCAGCAGTTCGACTAGAACAACTTACGAGCAGTACTTC. It yields the protein CASSSTRTTYEQYF.